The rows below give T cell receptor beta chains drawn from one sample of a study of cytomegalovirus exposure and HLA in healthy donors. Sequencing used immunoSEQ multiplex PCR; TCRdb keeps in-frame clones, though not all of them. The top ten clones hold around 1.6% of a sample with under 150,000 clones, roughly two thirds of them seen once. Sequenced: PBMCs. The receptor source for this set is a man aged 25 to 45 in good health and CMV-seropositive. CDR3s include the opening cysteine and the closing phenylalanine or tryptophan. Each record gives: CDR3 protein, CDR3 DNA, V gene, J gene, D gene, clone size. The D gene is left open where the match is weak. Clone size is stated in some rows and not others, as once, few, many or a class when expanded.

cdr3_aa: CASSLRRSGGDFSYNEQFF
cdr3_nt: TGTGCCAGCAGCTTAAGGCGTAGCGGGGGGGACTTCTCCTACAATGAGCAGTTCTTC
v_call: TRBV7-3
j_call: TRBJ2-1
d_call: TRBD2
clone_size: NA

cdr3_aa: CASSVDPGGSTGELFF
cdr3_nt: TGTGCCAGCAGCGTAGATCCAGGCGGGAGCACCGGGGAGCTGTTTTTT
v_call: TRBV9
j_call: TRBJ2-2
d_call: TRBD2
clone_size: NA

cdr3_aa: CASSFRGRANYGYTF
cdr3_nt: TGTGCCAGCAGTTTCAGGGGGCGTGCTAACTATGGCTACACCTTC
v_call: TRBV27
j_call: TRBJ1-2
d_call: TRBD1
clone_size: NA

cdr3_aa: CASSGGTGGGTDTQYF
cdr3_nt: TGTGCCAGCAGCGGGGGGACAGGGGGCGGCACAGATACGCAGTATTTT
v_call: TRBV5-4
j_call: TRBJ2-3
d_call: TRBD1
clone_size: NA

cdr3_aa: CASSPGVAGGVDTQYF
cdr3_nt: TGCGCCAGCAGCCCCGGGGTAGCGGGAGGCGTAGATACGCAGTATTTT
v_call: TRBV5-1
j_call: TRBJ2-3
d_call: TRBD2
clone_size: NA

cdr3_aa: CATSRKQGGADEQYF
cdr3_nt: TGTGCCACCAGCAGGAAACAGGGCGGTGCGGACGAGCAGTACTTC
v_call: TRBV15
j_call: TRBJ2-7
d_call: NA
clone_size: NA

cdr3_aa: CASSQGAGLAGYNEQFF
cdr3_nt: TGCGCCAGCAGCCAGGGGGCGGGACTAGCGGGCTACAATGAGCAGTTCTTC
v_call: TRBV4-3
j_call: TRBJ2-1
d_call: TRBD2
clone_size: few

cdr3_aa: CATGTGYEQYF
cdr3_nt: TGTGCCACCGGGACAGGCTACGAGCAGTACTTC
v_call: TRBV28
j_call: TRBJ2-7
d_call: TRBD1
clone_size: NA

cdr3_aa: CASSEQRNTEAFF
cdr3_nt: TGTGCCAGCAGTGAACAGCGCAACACTGAAGCTTTCTTT
v_call: TRBV2
j_call: TRBJ1-1
d_call: NA
clone_size: few

cdr3_aa: CASSFTSGRGEQFF
cdr3_nt: TGTGCCAGCAGCTTCACTAGCGGGAGAGGTGAGCAGTTCTTC
v_call: TRBV11-1
j_call: TRBJ2-1
d_call: TRBD2
clone_size: once

cdr3_aa: CASSLLGTGELFF
cdr3_nt: TGTGCCAGCAGTTTGCTCGGGACCGGGGAGCTGTTTTTT
v_call: TRBV6-5
j_call: TRBJ2-2
d_call: NA
clone_size: NA

cdr3_aa: CASSDTSSGYEQYF
cdr3_nt: TGCGCCAGCAGCGATACATCTAGCGGCTACGAGCAGTACTTC
v_call: TRBV5-1
j_call: TRBJ2-7
d_call: TRBD2
clone_size: few

cdr3_aa: CASSLGIAENQPQHF
cdr3_nt: TGTGCCAGCAGCTTAGGTATCGCGGAGAATCAGCCCCAGCATTTT
v_call: TRBV7-8
j_call: TRBJ1-5
d_call: NA
clone_size: NA

cdr3_aa: CASSYSMGENTGELFF
cdr3_nt: TGTGCCAGCAGTTACTCGATGGGAGAAAACACCGGGGAGCTGTTTTTT
v_call: TRBV6-5
j_call: TRBJ2-2
d_call: NA
clone_size: NA

cdr3_aa: CASSPLAGVGGYTF
cdr3_nt: TGTGCCAGCAGCCCACTTGCGGGGGTGGGTGGCTACACCTTC
v_call: TRBV7-8
j_call: TRBJ1-2
d_call: NA
clone_size: few

cdr3_aa: CASSFLADQPQHF
cdr3_nt: TGTGCCAGCAGCTTTTTAGCGGATCAGCCCCAGCATTTT
v_call: TRBV7-6
j_call: TRBJ1-5
d_call: NA
clone_size: NA

cdr3_aa: CASRLNSGHQNTEAFF
cdr3_nt: TGTGCCAGCAGGTTAAATAGCGGACACCAAAACACTGAAGCTTTCTTT
v_call: TRBV7-8
j_call: TRBJ1-1
d_call: NA
clone_size: NA

cdr3_aa: CASSLAGLETLADTQYF
cdr3_nt: TGTGCCAGCAGCTTAGCGGGGCTAGAGACATTGGCAGATACGCAGTATTTT
v_call: TRBV7-2
j_call: TRBJ2-3
d_call: NA
clone_size: NA

cdr3_aa: CASRGSDQGAQYF
cdr3_nt: TGTGCCAGTCGTGGGTCGGATCAGGGGGCCCAGTACTTC
v_call: TRBV6-1
j_call: TRBJ2-5
d_call: TRBD1
clone_size: NA

cdr3_aa: CASSLLSTSGNEQYF
cdr3_nt: TGTGCCAGCAGCTTACTAAGTACTAGCGGGAACGAGCAGTACTTC
v_call: TRBV5-4
j_call: TRBJ2-7
d_call: TRBD2
clone_size: NA

cdr3_aa: CASSLSTTNTQYF
cdr3_nt: TGTGCCAGCAGCTTATCAACAACGAATACGCAGTATTTT
v_call: TRBV7-9
j_call: TRBJ2-3
d_call: NA
clone_size: NA

cdr3_aa: CASSAETGNGGYTF
cdr3_nt: TGCGCCAGCAGCGCGGAGACAGGGAACGGGGGCTACACCTTC
v_call: TRBV5-1
j_call: TRBJ1-2
d_call: TRBD1
clone_size: NA

cdr3_aa: CASSQGGVRGGTEAFF
cdr3_nt: TGTGCCAGCAGCCAAGGCGGTGTCCGGGGTGGTACTGAAGCTTTCTTT
v_call: TRBV7-9
j_call: TRBJ1-1
d_call: NA
clone_size: NA

cdr3_aa: CASSGDRGLEQYF
cdr3_nt: TGTGCCAGCAGTGGAGACAGGGGACTCGAGCAGTACTTC
v_call: TRBV2
j_call: TRBJ2-7
d_call: TRBD1
clone_size: NA

cdr3_aa: CASSSRSSYNEQFF
cdr3_nt: TGCGCCAGCAGCTCGAGGAGCTCCTACAATGAGCAGTTCTTC
v_call: TRBV5-1
j_call: TRBJ2-1
d_call: NA
clone_size: NA

cdr3_aa: CAISEWGGTNEKLFF
cdr3_nt: TGTGCCATCAGTGAGTGGGGAGGGACGAATGAAAAACTGTTTTTT
v_call: TRBV10-3
j_call: TRBJ1-4
d_call: NA
clone_size: NA

cdr3_aa: CSGTQGSGGYTF
cdr3_nt: TGCAGCGGTACTCAGGGGTCCGGGGGCTACACCTTC
v_call: TRBV29-1
j_call: TRBJ1-2
d_call: NA
clone_size: NA

cdr3_aa: CASSPPPLLAGDDEQFF
cdr3_nt: TGTGCCAGCTCACCACCCCCTTTGCTAGCGGGAGACGATGAGCAGTTCTTC
v_call: TRBV18
j_call: TRBJ2-1
d_call: TRBD2
clone_size: NA

cdr3_aa: CASSQDPGLAGLTDTQYF
cdr3_nt: TGTGCCAGCAGCCAAGATCCGGGTCTAGCGGGGCTCACAGATACGCAGTATTTT
v_call: TRBV4-2
j_call: TRBJ2-3
d_call: TRBD2
clone_size: NA

cdr3_aa: CASSNWIGGYQPQHF
cdr3_nt: TGTGCCAGTAGTAATTGGATAGGAGGGTACCAGCCCCAGCATTTT
v_call: TRBV19
j_call: TRBJ1-5
d_call: NA
clone_size: NA

cdr3_aa: CASSEAGRDAAEETQYF
cdr3_nt: TGTGCCAGCAGTGAAGCGGGGCGGGACGCAGCGGAAGAGACCCAGTACTTC
v_call: TRBV2
j_call: TRBJ2-5
d_call: NA
clone_size: NA

cdr3_aa: CASSPGQTFYGYTF
cdr3_nt: TGTGCCAGCAGCCCGGGACAGACATTCTATGGCTACACCTTC
v_call: TRBV5-6
j_call: TRBJ1-2
d_call: TRBD1
clone_size: NA

cdr3_aa: CSVEVSDHTDTQYF
cdr3_nt: TGCAGCGTTGAAGTAAGCGACCACACAGATACGCAGTATTTT
v_call: TRBV29-1
j_call: TRBJ2-3
d_call: NA
clone_size: once

cdr3_aa: CASSVSRAPDTQYF
cdr3_nt: TGTGCCAGCAGCGTGTCCAGGGCCCCAGATACGCAGTATTTT
v_call: TRBV9
j_call: TRBJ2-3
d_call: NA
clone_size: NA

cdr3_aa: CSVEVFSEAFF
cdr3_nt: TGCAGCGTTGAAGTCTTTTCTGAAGCTTTCTTT
v_call: TRBV29-1
j_call: TRBJ1-1
d_call: NA
clone_size: NA

cdr3_aa: CASSPTQGWGQPQHF
cdr3_nt: TGCGCCAGCAGCCCAACACAGGGCTGGGGACAGCCCCAGCATTTT
v_call: TRBV5-1
j_call: TRBJ1-5
d_call: NA
clone_size: once

cdr3_aa: CASSLVRGAAEAFF
cdr3_nt: TGTGCCAGCAGCTTAGTTCGGGGTGCGGCCGAAGCTTTCTTT
v_call: TRBV7-9
j_call: TRBJ1-1
d_call: NA
clone_size: NA

cdr3_aa: CASSLAGTGGETQYF
cdr3_nt: TGCGCCAGCAGCTTGGCCGGGACAGGGGGAGAGACCCAGTACTTC
v_call: TRBV5-1
j_call: TRBJ2-5
d_call: TRBD1
clone_size: NA

cdr3_aa: CAISDLWAEGAYEQYF
cdr3_nt: TGTGCCATCAGTGACTTGTGGGCGGAGGGAGCCTACGAGCAGTACTTC
v_call: TRBV10-3
j_call: TRBJ2-7
d_call: NA
clone_size: NA

cdr3_aa: CASSSLGRRIPNTEAFF
cdr3_nt: TGTGCCAGCAGCTCGTTAGGGCGGAGGATCCCGAACACTGAAGCTTTCTTT
v_call: TRBV5-6
j_call: TRBJ1-1
d_call: NA
clone_size: NA

cdr3_aa: CASSPGGGLNQPQHF
cdr3_nt: TGTGCCAGCAGCCCCGGGGGGGGCCTCAATCAGCCCCAGCATTTT
v_call: TRBV5-4
j_call: TRBJ1-5
d_call: NA
clone_size: NA

cdr3_aa: CASSLPPSSYEQYF
cdr3_nt: TGTGCCAGCAGCTTACCCCCGAGCTCCTACGAGCAGTACTTC
v_call: TRBV7-2
j_call: TRBJ2-7
d_call: NA
clone_size: few

cdr3_aa: CASSIRDTNTEAFF
cdr3_nt: TGTGCCAGTAGTATAAGGGACACCAACACTGAAGCTTTCTTT
v_call: TRBV19
j_call: TRBJ1-1
d_call: NA
clone_size: NA

cdr3_aa: CASSRVPGQTETQYF
cdr3_nt: TGTGCCAGCAGCCGCGTACCGGGACAGACGGAGACCCAGTACTTC
v_call: TRBV5-4
j_call: TRBJ2-5
d_call: TRBD1
clone_size: NA

cdr3_aa: CASSPQWGPGSLSYEQYF
cdr3_nt: TGTGCCAGCAGCCCACAGTGGGGTCCAGGGTCCCTATCCTACGAGCAGTACTTC
v_call: TRBV9
j_call: TRBJ2-7
d_call: NA
clone_size: NA

cdr3_aa: CASRELTGGQETQYF
cdr3_nt: TGTGCCAGCAGAGAATTAACAGGGGGCCAAGAGACCCAGTACTTC
v_call: TRBV2
j_call: TRBJ2-5
d_call: TRBD1
clone_size: NA